Below are 31 T cell receptor beta chains sequenced from a single sample in a study of cytomegalovirus exposure and HLA in healthy donors. The PCR employed 60 Vbeta primers together with 13 Jbeta primers. The data were produced by immunoSEQ multiplex PCR, yet TCRdb's version contains in-frame clones alone and is incomplete. This specimen shows some 130,000 clones; the ten leading clones hold over 1.5%. The material sequenced was PBMCs. Source of these receptors: a man between 18 and 29 years old in good health and CMV-seronegative.

This chain links TRBV9 with TRBJ1-2; 9 bases line up with TRBD1. CDR3 length equals 14 residues. The V gene's germline CDR1 is SGDLS and CDR2 YYNGEE. V was pared by 3 bases and J by 1 base, with 1 base of the junction left unmatched. The DNA of the CDR3 is TGTGCCAGCAGCGGGACAGGGGTTAACTATGGCTACACCTTC. Encoded protein: CASSGTGVNYGYTF.

This chain connects TRBV5-6 to TRBJ1-4; 7 nucleotides match TRBD1. Germline V gene lookup returns CDR1 SGHDT and CDR2 YYEEEE. Trimming took 3 bases from V and 6 from J; bases not matched to a gene: 5. CDR3 length equals 14 residues. DNA of the CDR3: TGTGCCAGCAGCTCAATGGGACAGCATGAAAAACTGTTTTTT. This codes for CASSSMGQHEKLFF.

The chain joins TRBV28 to TRBJ1-5; 7 bases are a match to TRBD1. The germline CDR1 and CDR2 sequences are MDHEN and SYDVKM. There are 18 residues in the CDR3. V lost 6 bases, J lost 1 base, and 15 bases stayed unmatched. CDR3 in amino acids: CASRPPPGQSRSNQPQHF. The CDR3 nucleotides are TGTGCCAGCAGACCCCCCCCGGGACAGAGCCGAAGCAATCAGCCCCAGCATTTT.

The chain has TRBV2 and TRBJ2-7; the match to TRBD1 covers 8 bases. The germline V gene encodes CDR1 SNHLY and CDR2 FYNNEI. Trimming took 4 bases from V and 1 from J; bases not matched to a gene: 3. The CDR3 totals 14 residues. CDR3 in amino acids: CASSGQGRSYEQYF. The CDR3 DNA follows: TGTGCCAGCAGTGGACAGGGGCGATCCTACGAGCAGTACTTC.

This chain links TRBV7-3 with TRBJ2-1; D is perhaps TRBD2 (5 bases). V gave up 6 bases and J gave up 2 bases, with 14 bases separating them. Germline V gene data show CDR1 as SGHTA and CDR2 as FQGTGA. The CDR3 covers 15 residues. DNA of the CDR3: TGTGCCAGCAGTGAACGGGATCTCACCTACAATGAGCAGTTCTTC. This translates into CASSERDLTYNEQFF.

The rearrangement links TRBV27 to TRBJ2-3; 11 positions agree with TRBD1. The CDR3 length is 15 residues. V lost 8 bases to trimming and J lost 6 bases; unmatched junction nucleotides: 10. Germline loops: CDR1 MNHEY, CDR2 SMNVEV (reference sequence). CDR3 amino acids: CASHPLDRGLDTQYF. The CDR3 coding sequence is TGTGCCAGCCATCCCCTGGACAGGGGGCTGGATACGCAGTATTTT.

V usage is TRBV28 and J usage is TRBJ1-2, with a weak D call TRBD1 (5 bases). Germline CDR1 is MDHEN and CDR2 is SYDVKM. V was cut by 8 bases and J by 1 base, with 14 bases left in between. The CDR3 is 14 residues long. In nucleotides, the CDR3 is TGTGCCAGCCGTCCAGGGTGGTATAACTATGGCTACACCTTC. It encodes CASRPGWYNYGYTF.

This chain links TRBV7-9 with TRBJ2-2; a weak D match, TRBD2 (6 bases). This CDR3 is built from 17 residues. The germline V gene encodes CDR1 SEHNR and CDR2 FQNEAQ (reference sequence). V lost 1 base, J lost 3 bases, and 15 bases lay in between. Here the CDR3 reads CASSLGPPRGDTGELFF. CDR3 coding DNA: TGTGCCAGCAGCTTAGGCCCCCCGCGGGGAGACACCGGGGAGCTGTTTTTT.

The V gene is TRBV5-1, the J gene TRBJ2-5, with TRBD1 matching 7 bases. The CDR3 extends over 15 amino acids. V shed 1 base and J 1 base; nucleotides not matched to a gene: 4. Germline V CDR1 and CDR2: SGHRS, YFSETQ. The CDR3 sequence: CASSLSPGGQETQYF. In DNA form, the CDR3 reads TGCGCCAGCAGCTTGTCCCCAGGGGGCCAAGAGACCCAGTACTTC.

V is TRBV9 and J is TRBJ1-2; D perhaps matches TRBD1 (6 bases). Germline CDR1 SGDLS, CDR2 YYNGEE. The CDR3 is made up of 15 amino acids. V gave up 4 bases and J gave up 6 bases, with 19 bases separating them. The CDR3 is CASSPHRARTDGYTF. The DNA for the CDR3 is TGTGCCAGCAGCCCCCACAGGGCTCGCACCGATGGCTACACCTTC.

This chain joins TRBV6-4 and TRBJ1-5; D call uncertain. V lost 5 bases and J 4 bases, leaving 9 bases between the germline ends. The CDR3 has 13 amino acids. The germline V gene has CDR1 MRHNA and CDR2 SNTAGT. CDR3 bases: TGTGCCAGCAGTACTCAACTGAATCAGCCCCAGCATTTT. Translation gives CASSTQLNQPQHF.

The V gene is TRBV9, the J gene TRBJ2-3; D is unresolved. V lost 3 bases, J lost 0 bases, and 11 bases lay in between. Germline values: CDR1 SGDLS, CDR2 YYNGEE. The CDR3 has 15 residues. The CDR3 here is CASSAVAASTDTQYF. CDR3 sequence (DNA): TGTGCCAGCAGCGCAGTTGCAGCGAGCACAGATACGCAGTATTTT.

V gene TRBV7-9 combines with J gene TRBJ2-1, with 13 bases that match TRBD2. Trimming removed 1 base from V and 6 bases from J; junction bases left unmatched: 9. Germline V gives CDR1 SEHNR, CDR2 FQNEAQ (reference sequence). The CDR3 sequence is 18 residues long. The CDR3 sequence is CASSLGLAGGLGFNEQFF. CDR3 in DNA: TGTGCCAGCAGCTTAGGACTAGCGGGAGGATTGGGTTTCAATGAGCAGTTCTTC.

CDR3 in DNA: TGTGCCAGCAGCTTAGGTCGACTTTCTTACGAGCAGTACTTC. This translates into CASSLGRLSYEQYF. The chain carries TRBV11-3 and TRBJ2-7; D gene unclear. CDR3 length: 14 residues. Germline values: CDR1 SGHNT, CDR2 YENEEA. The germline V and J ends were trimmed by 1 base and 4 bases, with 11 bases remaining between them.

The chain recombines TRBV5-4 with TRBJ2-7; 10 nucleotides match TRBD2. This CDR3 spans 15 amino acids. Per the germline V gene, CDR1 is SGHNT and CDR2 is YYREEE (reference sequence). V trimming: 2 bases; J trimming: 2 bases; junction bases outside the gene matches: 4. CDR3 amino acids: CASSLTSGVTYEQYF. In nucleotides, the CDR3 is TGTGCCAGCAGCTTAACTAGCGGGGTCACCTACGAGCAGTACTTC.

A word on this clone: Other nucleotide sequences from this sample produce the same CDR3. The genes are TRBV7-2 and TRBJ1-5, with 7 bases that match TRBD1. The junction had 1 base not matched to a gene; V was cut back by 4 bases and J by 4 bases. Germline loops: CDR1 SGHTA, CDR2 FQGNSA. The CDR3 runs 13 residues. The CDR3 nucleotides are TGTGCCAGCAGCTACAGGGGTAATCAGCCCCAGCATTTT. It specifies CASSYRGNQPQHF.

J is TRBJ2-7 and V is TRBV7-9, with a possible D match to TRBD1 (6 bases). This CDR3 has 12 residues. Trimming left V 3 bases short and J 5 bases short, with 8 bases between. Germline-derived CDR1 and CDR2 are SEHNR and FQNEAQ (reference sequence). Here the CDR3 DNA reads TGTGCCAGCAGCTTTACAGGGAACGAGCAGTACTTC. Translating it yields CASSFTGNEQYF. Full variable domain (missing parts from reference TRBV7-9 and TRBJ2-7): DTGVSQNPRHKITKRGQNVTFRCDPISEHNRLYWYRQTLGQGPEFLTYFQNEAQLEKSRLLSDRFSAERPKGSFSTLEIQRTEQGDSAMYLCASSFTGNEQYFGPGTRLTVT.

This chain links TRBV2 with TRBJ1-2; D gene ambiguous. The CDR3 extends over 13 amino acids. Germline-derived CDR1 and CDR2 are SNHLY and FYNNEI. V shed 4 bases and J shed 4 bases, with 10 bases lying between them. This CDR3 is CASSGARSYGYTF. CDR3 sequence (DNA): TGTGCCAGCAGTGGGGCCCGTAGCTATGGCTACACCTTC.

CDR3 in amino acids: CASSAATSYNEQFF. DNA of the CDR3: TGTGCCAGCAGTGCCGCTACTAGCTACAATGAGCAGTTCTTC. This chain links TRBV27 with TRBJ2-1; D is perhaps TRBD2 (5 bases). Trimming took 5 bases from V and 3 from J, leaving 11 bases between them. CDR1 and CDR2 from the germline V gene are MNHEY and SMNVEV (reference sequence). The CDR3 totals 14 residues.

V gene TRBV18 combines with J gene TRBJ1-1; D unclear. This CDR3 has 17 residues. V dropped 6 bases and J dropped 5 bases, with 25 bases sitting between them. The germline V gene encodes CDR1 KGHSH and CDR2 LQKENI. As DNA, the CDR3 is TGTGCCAGCTCTAAAAACATACCGGGAGGCCAATTTACTGAAGCTTTCTTT. It specifies CASSKNIPGGQFTEAFF.

The chain joins TRBV9 to TRBJ2-1, with 16 positions matching TRBD2. Germline V gene data show CDR1 as SGDLS and CDR2 as YYNGEE. The CDR3 runs to 20 residues. V trimming: 3 bases; J trimming: 0 bases; junction bases outside the gene matches: 9. In nucleotides, the CDR3 is TGTGCCAGCAGCGACCCTTCGGGACTAGCGGGAGGGAGCTCCTACAATGAGCAGTTCTTC. Its translation: CASSDPSGLAGGSSYNEQFF.

The gene calls are TRBV13 and TRBJ2-1, with a weak D call TRBD2 (7 bases). V was trimmed by 3 bases and J by 2 bases, leaving 11 bases between them. The CDR3 runs to 15 residues. Germline V gene lookup returns CDR1 PRHDT and CDR2 FYEKMQ (reference sequence). The DNA for the CDR3 is TGTGCCAGCAGCTTGGGAGGGGGGCCCTACAATGAGCAGTTCTTC. As protein: CASSLGGGPYNEQFF.

CDR3 nucleotide sequence: TGTGCCAGCAGTGGGACAGGGGGCCACACTGAAGCTTTCTTT. Amino acid sequence: CASSGTGGHTEAFF. This chain connects TRBV27 to TRBJ1-1; TRBD1 aligns across 12 bases. The CDR3 has 14 amino acids. Germline CDR1 is MNHEY and CDR2 is SMNVEV (reference sequence). V was clipped by 5 bases and J by 3 bases; unmatched bases: 1.

This chain uses TRBV7-2 with TRBJ2-5; a weak D match, TRBD2 (5 bases). CDR3 length: 12 amino acids. Germline V gives CDR1 SGHTA, CDR2 FQGNSA. The germline V and J ends were trimmed by 4 bases and 3 bases, with 6 bases remaining between them. The CDR3 DNA reads as TGTGCCAGCAGCTCGCGGGAAGAGACCCAGTACTTC. Translation: CASSSREETQYF. The full variable domain, in which reference TRBV7-2 and TRBJ2-5 provide the parts outside the CDR3, is GAGVSQSPSNKVTEKGKDVELRCDPISGHTALYWYRQSLGQGLEFLIYFQGNSAPDKSGLPSDRFSAERTGGSVSTLTIQRTQQEDSAVYLCASSSREETQYFGPGTRLLVL.

The V call is TRBV5-6, the J call TRBJ2-5; 11 bases map to TRBD1. Losses at the gene ends were 3 bases for V and 3 bases for J; bases not matched to a gene: 4. The germline V gene has CDR1 SGHDT and CDR2 YYEEEE. The CDR3 loop spans 15 amino acids. The CDR3 coding sequence is TGTGCCAGCAGCTCTGGACAGGGGGCAAAAGAGACCCAGTACTTC. It yields the protein CASSSGQGAKETQYF. The full variable domain, with the rest looked up from reference TRBV5-6 and TRBJ2-5, is DAGVTQSPTHLIKTRGQQVTLRCSPKSGHDTVSWYQQALGQGPQFIFQYYEEEERQRGNFPDRFSGHQFPNYSSELNVNALLLGDSALYLCASSSGQGAKETQYFGPGTRLLVL.

J is TRBJ1-2 and V is TRBV7-9; a weak D match, TRBD1 (6 bases). Germline V CDR1 and CDR2: SEHNR, FQNEAQ (reference sequence). V dropped 7 bases and J dropped 2 bases, with 14 bases sitting between them. The CDR3 is made up of 14 amino acids. The CDR3 coding sequence is TGTGCCAGCATCGGGGACAAAGACAACTATGGCTACACCTTC. Protein: CASIGDKDNYGYTF. The variable domain in full, completed from reference TRBV7-9 and TRBJ1-2, reads DTGVSQNPRHKITKRGQNVTFRCDPISEHNRLYWYRQTLGQGPEFLTYFQNEAQLEKSRLLSDRFSAERPKGSFSTLEIQRTEQGDSAMYLCASIGDKDNYGYTFGSGTRLTVV.

CDR3 sequence reads: CSSIGSYEQYF. The CDR3 DNA sequence: TGCAGTAGTATCGGGAGCTACGAGCAGTACTTC. V is TRBV20-1 and J is TRBJ2-7, with D possibly being TRBD2 (6 bases). Germline CDR1 is DFQATT and CDR2 is SNEGSKA (reference sequence). The CDR3 contains 11 residues. V lost 8 bases to trimming and J lost 3 bases, with 11 bases between them.

The chain employs TRBV9 and TRBJ2-1; 7 positions agree with TRBD2. This CDR3 region has 12 residues. V gave up 0 bases and J gave up 14 bases; unmatched junction bases: 5. Germline-derived CDR1 and CDR2 are SGDLS and YYNGEE. The CDR3 DNA is TGTGCCAGCAGCGTAGGTTTTGGACTAGAGTTCTTC. The encoded protein is CASSVGFGLEFF.

The chain links TRBV12-5 to TRBJ2-5; no clear D gene. This CDR3 is 15 amino acids long. Germline V gives CDR1 LGHNT, CDR2 FRNRAP. V dropped 3 bases and J dropped 2 bases, with 13 bases sitting between them. The DNA for the CDR3 is TGTGCTAGTGGTTTCCCCGGCCAGGTACAAGAGACCCAGTACTTC. This encodes CASGFPGQVQETQYF.

The chain has TRBV20-1 and TRBJ2-1; possible D gene TRBD2, 5 bases. The CDR3 extends over 10 amino acids. The germline V and J ends were trimmed by 4 bases and 7 bases, with 5 bases remaining between them. Germline values: CDR1 DFQATT, CDR2 SNEGSKA (reference sequence). CDR3 nucleotide sequence: TGCAGTGCTACGGGAAATGAGCAGTTCTTC. Protein sequence: CSATGNEQFF.

J is TRBJ2-7 and V is TRBV6-5; TRBD2 matches at 7 bases. Germline values: CDR1 MNHEY, CDR2 SVGAGI. The CDR3 contains 14 residues. The V and J ends lost 8 bases and 4 bases, in that order; junction bases with no gene match: 11. The CDR3 region has the DNA TGTGCCAGCCGTTCTGGACTAGAAAATTACGAGCAGTACTTC. The encoded protein is CASRSGLENYEQYF.